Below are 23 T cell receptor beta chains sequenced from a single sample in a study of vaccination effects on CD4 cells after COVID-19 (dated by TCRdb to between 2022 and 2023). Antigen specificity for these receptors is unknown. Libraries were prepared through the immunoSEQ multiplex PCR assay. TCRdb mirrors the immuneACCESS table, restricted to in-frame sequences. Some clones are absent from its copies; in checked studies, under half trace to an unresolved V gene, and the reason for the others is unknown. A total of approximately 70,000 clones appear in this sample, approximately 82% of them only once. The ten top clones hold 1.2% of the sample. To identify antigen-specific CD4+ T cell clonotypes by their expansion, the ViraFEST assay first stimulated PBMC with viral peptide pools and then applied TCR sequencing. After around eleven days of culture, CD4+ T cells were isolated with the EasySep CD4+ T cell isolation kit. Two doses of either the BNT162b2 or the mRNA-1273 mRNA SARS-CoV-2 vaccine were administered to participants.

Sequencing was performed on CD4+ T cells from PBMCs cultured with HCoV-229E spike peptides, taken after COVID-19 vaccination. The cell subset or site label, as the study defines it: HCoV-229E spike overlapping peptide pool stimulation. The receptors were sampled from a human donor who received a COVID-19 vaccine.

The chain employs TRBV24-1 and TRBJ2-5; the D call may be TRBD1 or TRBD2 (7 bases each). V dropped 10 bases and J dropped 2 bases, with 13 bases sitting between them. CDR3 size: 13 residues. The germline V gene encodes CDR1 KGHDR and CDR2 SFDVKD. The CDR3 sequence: CATQGRGQETQYF. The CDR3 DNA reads TGTGCCACACAGGGGAGGGGGCAAGAGACCCAGTACTTC.

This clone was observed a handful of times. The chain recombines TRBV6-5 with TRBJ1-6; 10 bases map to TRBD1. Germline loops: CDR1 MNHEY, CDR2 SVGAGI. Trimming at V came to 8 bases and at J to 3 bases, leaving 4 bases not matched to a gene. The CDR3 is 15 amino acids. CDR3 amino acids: CASVRDRGYNSPLHF. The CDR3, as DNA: TGTGCCAGCGTCCGGGACAGGGGCTATAATTCACCCCTCCACTTT.

This CDR3 reads CASSPGPYQPQHF. As DNA, the CDR3 is TGTGCCAGCTCGCCGGGTCCTTATCAGCCCCAGCATTTT. This chain links TRBV18 with TRBJ1-5; D unclear. CDR1 KGHSH and CDR2 LQKENI come from the germline V gene. V shed 6 bases and J shed 5 bases, with 11 bases lying between them. CDR3 length: 13 residues.

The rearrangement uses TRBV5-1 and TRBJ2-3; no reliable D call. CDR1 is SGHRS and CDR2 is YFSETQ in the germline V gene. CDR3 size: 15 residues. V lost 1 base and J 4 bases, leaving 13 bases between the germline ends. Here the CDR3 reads CASSLRFSSADTQYF. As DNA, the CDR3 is TGCGCCAGCAGCTTGAGATTTAGTTCCGCAGATACGCAGTATTTT. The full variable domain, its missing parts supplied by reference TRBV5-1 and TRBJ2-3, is KAGVTQTPRYLIKTRGQQVTLSCSPISGHRSVSWYQQTPGQGLQFLFEYFSETQRNKGNFPGRFSGRQFSNSRSEMNVSTLELGDSALYLCASSLRFSSADTQYFGPGTRLTVL.

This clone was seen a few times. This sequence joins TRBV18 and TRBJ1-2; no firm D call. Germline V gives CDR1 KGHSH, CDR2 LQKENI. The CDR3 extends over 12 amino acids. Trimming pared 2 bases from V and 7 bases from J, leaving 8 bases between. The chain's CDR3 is CASSPSGSGYTF. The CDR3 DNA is TGTGCCAGCTCACCATCAGGTTCTGGCTACACCTTC.

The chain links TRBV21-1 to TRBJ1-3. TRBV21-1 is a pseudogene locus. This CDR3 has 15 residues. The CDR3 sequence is CASSKATTSVNTIYF. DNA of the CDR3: TGTGCCAGCAGCAAAGCAACAACTTCCGTAAACACCATATATTTT.

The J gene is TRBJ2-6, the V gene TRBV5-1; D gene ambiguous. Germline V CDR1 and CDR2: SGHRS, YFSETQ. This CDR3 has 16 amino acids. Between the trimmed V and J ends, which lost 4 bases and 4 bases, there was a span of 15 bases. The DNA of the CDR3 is TGCGCCAGCAGCCCAGAATCCGGCTCAGGGGCCAACGTCCTGACTTTC. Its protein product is CASSPESGSGANVLTF.

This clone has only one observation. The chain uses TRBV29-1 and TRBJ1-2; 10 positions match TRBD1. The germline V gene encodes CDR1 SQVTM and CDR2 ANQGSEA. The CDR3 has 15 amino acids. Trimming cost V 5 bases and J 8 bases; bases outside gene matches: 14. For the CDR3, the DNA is TGCAGCGTTTGGATGGACAGGGGGGTCTCGGGGGGCTACACCTTC. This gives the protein CSVWMDRGVSGGYTF.

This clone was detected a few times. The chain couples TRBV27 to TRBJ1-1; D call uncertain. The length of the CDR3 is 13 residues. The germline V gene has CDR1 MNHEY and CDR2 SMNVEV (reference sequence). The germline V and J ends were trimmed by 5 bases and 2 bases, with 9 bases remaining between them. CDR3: CASSGTRNTEAFF. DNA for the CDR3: TGTGCCAGCAGTGGAACCAGAAACACTGAAGCTTTCTTT.

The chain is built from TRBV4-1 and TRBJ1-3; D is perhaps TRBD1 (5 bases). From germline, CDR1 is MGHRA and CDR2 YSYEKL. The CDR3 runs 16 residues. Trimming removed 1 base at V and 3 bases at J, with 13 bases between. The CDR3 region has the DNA TGCGCCAGCAGCCAAGTAGGTGCCAGGGTTGGAAACACCATATATTTT. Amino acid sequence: CASSQVGARVGNTIYF.

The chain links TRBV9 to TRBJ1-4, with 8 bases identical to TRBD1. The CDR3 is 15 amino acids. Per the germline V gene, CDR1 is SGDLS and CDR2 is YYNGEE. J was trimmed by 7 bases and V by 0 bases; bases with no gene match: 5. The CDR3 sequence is CASSVGSGGGEKLFF. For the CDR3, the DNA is TGTGCCAGCAGCGTAGGCTCAGGGGGCGGTGAAAAACTGTTTTTT.

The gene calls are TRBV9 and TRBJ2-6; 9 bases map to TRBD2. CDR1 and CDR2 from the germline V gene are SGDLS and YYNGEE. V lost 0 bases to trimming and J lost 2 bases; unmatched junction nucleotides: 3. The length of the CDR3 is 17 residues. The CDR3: CASSVEGGGAGANVLTF. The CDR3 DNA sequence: TGTGCCAGCAGCGTAGAAGGCGGGGGGGCTGGGGCCAACGTCCTGACTTTC.

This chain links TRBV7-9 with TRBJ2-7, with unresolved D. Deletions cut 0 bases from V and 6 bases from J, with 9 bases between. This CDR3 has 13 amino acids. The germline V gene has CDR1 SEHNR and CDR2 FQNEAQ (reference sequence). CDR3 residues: CASSLAGIGEQYV. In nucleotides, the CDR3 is TGTGCCAGCAGCTTAGCTGGGATCGGCGAGCAGTACGTC.

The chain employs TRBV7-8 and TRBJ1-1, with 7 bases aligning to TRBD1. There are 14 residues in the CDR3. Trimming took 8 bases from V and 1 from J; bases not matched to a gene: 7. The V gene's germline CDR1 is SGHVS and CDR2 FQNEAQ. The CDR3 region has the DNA TGTGCCAGCTCCCCTAGGACAGGGAACACTGAAGCTTTCTTT. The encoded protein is CASSPRTGNTEAFF.

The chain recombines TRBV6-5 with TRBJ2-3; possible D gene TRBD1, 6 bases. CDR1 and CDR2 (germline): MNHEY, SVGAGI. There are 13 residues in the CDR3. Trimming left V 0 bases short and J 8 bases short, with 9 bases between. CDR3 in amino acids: CASSYSGQATQYF. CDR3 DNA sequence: TGTGCCAGCAGTTACTCGGGACAAGCTACGCAGTATTTT.

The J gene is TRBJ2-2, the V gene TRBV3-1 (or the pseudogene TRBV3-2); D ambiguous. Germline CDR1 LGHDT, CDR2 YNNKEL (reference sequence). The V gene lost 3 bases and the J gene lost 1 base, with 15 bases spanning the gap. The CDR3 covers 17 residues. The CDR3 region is CASSQGLGRVNTGELFF. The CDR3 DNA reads TGTGCCAGCAGCCAGGGGTTGGGAAGGGTGAACACCGGGGAGCTGTTTTTT.

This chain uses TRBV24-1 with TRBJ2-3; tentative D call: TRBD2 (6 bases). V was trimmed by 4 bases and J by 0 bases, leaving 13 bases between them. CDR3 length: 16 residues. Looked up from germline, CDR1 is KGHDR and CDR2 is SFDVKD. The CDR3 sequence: CATSDQLATSTDTQYF. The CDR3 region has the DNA TGTGCCACCAGTGACCAGCTAGCGACCAGCACAGATACGCAGTATTTT.

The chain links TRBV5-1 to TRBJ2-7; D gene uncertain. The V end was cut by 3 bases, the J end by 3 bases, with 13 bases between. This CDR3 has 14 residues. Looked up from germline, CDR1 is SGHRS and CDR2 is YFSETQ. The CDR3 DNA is TGCGCCAGCAGCTCAACCCAGGAAAACTACGAGCAGTACGTC. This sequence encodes CASSSTQENYEQYV.

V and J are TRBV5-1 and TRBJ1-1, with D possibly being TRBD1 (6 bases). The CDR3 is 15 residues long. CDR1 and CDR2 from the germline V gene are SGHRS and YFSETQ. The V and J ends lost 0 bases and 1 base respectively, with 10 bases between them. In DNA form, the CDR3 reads TGCGCCAGCAGCTTGGGCAGGGGACAGAACACTGAAGCTTTCTTT. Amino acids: CASSLGRGQNTEAFF.

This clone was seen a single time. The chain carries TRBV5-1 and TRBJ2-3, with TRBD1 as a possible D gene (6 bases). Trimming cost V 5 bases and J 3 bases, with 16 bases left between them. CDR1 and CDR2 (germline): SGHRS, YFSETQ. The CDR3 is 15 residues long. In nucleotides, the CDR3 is TGCGCCAGCAGACTACAGGGAGCAGGAACAGATACGCAGTATTTT. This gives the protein CASRLQGAGTDTQYF.

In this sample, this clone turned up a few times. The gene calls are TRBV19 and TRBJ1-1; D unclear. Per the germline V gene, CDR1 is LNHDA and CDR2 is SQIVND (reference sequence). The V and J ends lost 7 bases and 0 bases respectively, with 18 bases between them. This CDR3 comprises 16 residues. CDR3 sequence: CASMARTFPLNTEAFF. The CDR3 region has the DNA TGTGCCAGTATGGCCAGGACCTTCCCATTGAACACTGAAGCTTTCTTT.

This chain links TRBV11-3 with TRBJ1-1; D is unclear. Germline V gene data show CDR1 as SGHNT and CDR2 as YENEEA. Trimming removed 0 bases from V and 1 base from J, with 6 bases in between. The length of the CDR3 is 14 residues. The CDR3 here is CASSLDSRNTEAFF. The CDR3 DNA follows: TGTGCCAGCAGCTTAGATTCCAGGAACACTGAAGCTTTCTTT.

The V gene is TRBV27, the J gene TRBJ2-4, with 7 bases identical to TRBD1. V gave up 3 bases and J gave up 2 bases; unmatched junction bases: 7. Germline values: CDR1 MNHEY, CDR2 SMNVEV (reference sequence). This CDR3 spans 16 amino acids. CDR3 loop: CASSFTSRGTKNIQYF. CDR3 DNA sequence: TGTGCCAGCAGTTTTACCTCCAGGGGGACCAAAAACATTCAGTACTTC.